These 5 T cell receptor delta chains originate from one sample sequenced in a study of Vδ1+ human thymocytes. General study points: Thymic TRG and TRD repertoires appeared highly polyclonal.

These receptors lack a known antigen. Extracted RNA was reverse transcribed into cDNA. Pooled V-gene forward primers with one constant-region reverse primer generated the CDR3 amplicons by multiplex PCR. TCRdb re-called clones from the multiplex PCR reads via CATT. The repertoire holds 70,000 to 90,000 delta-chain clones, with roughly a third as singletons. The sequencing input was Vdelta1+ gamma-delta thymocytes from the thymus. Sample subset: FACS-sorted CD3+ TCRalphabeta- TCRVdelta1+ TCRVdelta2- thymocytes. Every receptor here comes from a boy in the first two years of life who had congenital heart surgery.

This clone appeared a few times. The chain uses TRDV1 and TRDJ1; 10 nucleotides agree with TRDD3. The CDR3 totals 21 residues. Germline lookup yields CDR1 TSWWSYY and CDR2 QGS. V was clipped by 2 bases and J by 0 bases; unmatched bases: 18. The CDR3 protein is CALGEGKVKWGIPLYTDKLIF. The CDR3 nucleotides are TGTGCTCTTGGGGAAGGAAAAGTTAAGTGGGGGATACCTTTGTACACCGATAAACTCATCTTT.

The chain employs TRDV1 and TRDJ1; 13 bases align to TRDD3. The CDR3 contains 24 residues. The V gene's germline CDR1 is TSWWSYY and CDR2 QGS. The V and J ends lost 2 bases and 4 bases, in that order; junction bases with no gene match: 28. CDR3 sequence reads: CALGESLSRLSQYSTGGYGDKLIF. The CDR3 DNA reads as TGTGCTCTTGGGGAAAGTCTGTCTCGGTTATCACAGTACAGTACTGGGGGATACGGCGATAAACTCATCTTT.

Comments on this clone: The same CDR3 can be traced to other DNA sequences in this sample. The rearrangement links TRDV1 to TRDJ1, with 10 bases matching TRDD3. The CDR3 has 19 residues. V was clipped by 0 bases and J by 4 bases; unmatched bases: 14. Germline CDR1 and CDR2: TSWWSYY and QGS. The CDR3 bases are TGTGCTCTTGGGGAACTAGTGCTACCGCAGTACTGGGGGATCGATAAACTCATCTTT. Its translation: CALGELVLPQYWGIDKLIF.

As concerns this clone: At one of its ends the junction is not consistent with the germline gene, which may arise from a read error. The V call is TRDV1, the J call TRDJ1; D is uncertain. This CDR3 is built from 14 residues. The V gene's germline CDR1 is TSWWSYY and CDR2 QGS. The CDR3 sequence: CARGTQGYGDKLIF. The CDR3 region has the DNA TGTGCTCGTGGGACCCAAGGGTACGGCGATAAACTCATCTTT.

The chain is built from TRDV1 and TRDJ1; D is perhaps TRDD2 (5 bases). Trimming took 7 bases from V and 3 from J, leaving 24 bases between them. CDR1 is TSWWSYY and CDR2 is QGS in the germline V gene. The CDR3 has 17 residues. The CDR3 DNA reads TGTGCTCTTGTACTACTTCCCTATTCTGTCCAGGCCGATAAACTCATCTTT. It yields the protein CALVLLPYSVQADKLIF.